The 25 T cell receptor beta chains in this list originate from one sample, sequenced in a study of T cell responses to AZD1222 COVID-19 vaccine. Libraries were prepared by immunoSEQ multiplex PCR; TCRdb keeps only in-frame clonotypes and omits some of them. The table has roughly 140,000 clones, approximately 91% seen once. Source: peripheral blood, taken 28 days after the second AZD1222 dose. These receptors were collected from an adult who received the AZD1222 COVID-19 vaccine.

V and J are TRBV4-1 and TRBJ1-6; tentative D call: TRBD1 (6 bases). This CDR3 has 16 amino acids. CDR1 is MGHRA and CDR2 is YSYEKL in the germline V gene. V was clipped by 0 bases and J by 10 bases, with 16 bases between them. The CDR3 loop is CASSQERGRGDSPLHF. CDR3 nucleotides: TGCGCCAGCAGCCAAGAAAGGGGCAGGGGAGACTCACCCCTCCACTTT.

The chain couples TRBV28 to TRBJ1-3, with D unresolved. Germline V lookup: CDR1 MDHEN, CDR2 SYDVKM. This CDR3 contains 14 residues. V was cut by 5 bases and J by 1 base, with 9 bases left in between. The CDR3 nucleotides are TGTGCCAGCAGTCCCCCGGATTCTGGAAACACCATATATTTT. This codes for CASSPPDSGNTIYF.

The chain couples TRBV7-9 to TRBJ1-2, with D unclear. The CDR3 has 12 amino acids. V lost 5 bases to trimming and J lost 7 bases, with 11 bases between them. Germline V CDR1 and CDR2: SEHNR, FQNEAQ (reference sequence). CDR3 region: CASSSFKGGYTF. The DNA of the CDR3 is TGTGCCAGCAGCAGCTTCAAAGGTGGCTACACCTTC.

The chain uses TRBV24-1 and TRBJ1-1; maybe TRBD1 (5 bases). CDR1 and CDR2 from the germline V gene are KGHDR and SFDVKD. The CDR3 spans 12 residues. V lost 3 bases to trimming and J lost 6 bases, with 7 bases between them. The CDR3 region is CATSDGGAEAFF. CDR3 sequence (DNA): TGTGCCACCAGTGATGGGGGGGCTGAAGCTTTCTTT.

The chain combines TRBV19 with TRBJ1-4, with a possible D match to TRBD1 (5 bases). Germline V gene data show CDR1 as LNHDA and CDR2 as SQIVND (reference sequence). The CDR3 totals 15 residues. Trimming stripped 6 bases from V and 0 bases from J, with 11 bases between. The CDR3 protein is CASRRPGATNEKLFF. CDR3 nucleotides: TGTGCCAGTAGAAGGCCGGGGGCAACTAATGAAAAACTGTTTTTT.

This chain links TRBV4-1 with TRBJ1-4; no clear D gene. CDR1 is MGHRA and CDR2 is YSYEKL in the germline V gene. The CDR3 sequence is 16 residues long. Trimming stripped 4 bases from V and 0 bases from J, with 12 bases between. CDR3 DNA: TGCGCCAGCAGCCCTGGATTGGCTACAACTAATGAAAAACTGTTTTTT. Amino acid sequence: CASSPGLATTNEKLFF.

This chain joins TRBV4-1 and TRBJ1-3; D might be TRBD1 (6 bases). The V and J ends lost 0 bases and 0 bases respectively, with 12 bases between them. This CDR3 comprises 17 residues. Per germline, CDR1 MGHRA and CDR2 YSYEKL. CDR3: CASSQDEGGFSGNTIYF. The CDR3 DNA follows: TGCGCCAGCAGCCAAGATGAAGGGGGATTCTCTGGAAACACCATATATTTT.

CDR3 sequence (DNA): TGCAGTGCTAGGGGAGGCCTTGGCTACACCTTC. Translating gives CSARGGLGYTF. V and J are TRBV20-1 and TRBJ1-2; D is undetermined. CDR3 length: 11 amino acids. Germline V lookup: CDR1 DFQATT, CDR2 SNEGSKA (reference sequence). The V gene lost 3 bases and the J gene lost 7 bases, with 9 bases spanning the gap.

Comment on this clone: The sample carries other DNA sequences with the same CDR3. CDR3 in amino acids: CASSQGAGNYGYTF. The CDR3 coding sequence is TGTGCCAGCAGCCAAGGTGCAGGAAACTATGGCTACACCTTC. The rearrangement uses TRBV3-1 (or the pseudogene TRBV3-2) and TRBJ1-2, with D unresolved. The V gene's germline CDR1 is LGHDT and CDR2 YNNKEL (reference sequence). With 1 base removed from V and 2 bases from J, the gap between germline ends came to 8 bases. CDR3 length: 14 amino acids.

The J gene is TRBJ2-1, the V gene TRBV4-1; D is uncertain. Per the germline V gene, CDR1 is MGHRA and CDR2 is YSYEKL. This CDR3 has 14 residues. With 0 bases removed from V and 2 bases from J, the gap between germline ends came to 5 bases. CDR3 sequence (DNA): TGCGCCAGCAGCCAAGATGGAACCTACAATGAGCAGTTCTTC. Translating it yields CASSQDGTYNEQFF.

The rearrangement uses TRBV6-5 and TRBJ1-1; D is undetermined. The CDR3 is 13 amino acids. The V and J ends lost 6 bases and 0 bases respectively, with 8 bases between them. Germline loops: CDR1 MNHEY, CDR2 SVGAGI. DNA of the CDR3: TGTGCCAGCAGCCTCCATATGAACACTGAAGCTTTCTTT. It codes for CASSLHMNTEAFF.

V and J are TRBV5-1 and TRBJ2-3; D may be TRBD2 (6 bases). V was trimmed by 5 bases and J by 3 bases, leaving 13 bases between them. In germline, CDR1 is SGHRS, CDR2 YFSETQ. This CDR3 has 14 amino acids. The CDR3: CASRRLAETDTQYF. The CDR3 DNA sequence: TGCGCCAGCAGACGATTAGCGGAAACAGATACGCAGTATTTT.

This chain joins TRBV19 and TRBJ1-2, with D uncertain. The V end lost 0 bases, the J end lost 8 bases, and 16 bases lay between the germline ends. This CDR3 contains 15 residues. The germline V gene encodes CDR1 LNHDA and CDR2 SQIVND (reference sequence). This chain's CDR3 is CASSIDLRPGEGYTF. DNA for the CDR3: TGTGCCAGTAGTATAGATTTGAGGCCTGGAGAAGGCTACACCTTC.

In DNA, the CDR3 is TGTGCCAGCAGCTTACACAGGGCGAACACCGGGGAGCTGTTTTTT. Its protein is CASSLHRANTGELFF. The rearrangement links TRBV7-3 to TRBJ2-2, with TRBD1 as a possible D gene (6 bases). Per the germline V gene, CDR1 is SGHTA and CDR2 is FQGTGA. V was pared by 2 bases and J by 0 bases, with 7 bases between. This CDR3 contains 15 residues.

This chain uses TRBV5-5 with TRBJ1-2; 7 bases agree with TRBD1. CDR1 and CDR2 (germline): SGHKS, YYEKEE (reference sequence). V gave up 5 bases and J gave up 3 bases; unmatched junction bases: 4. There are 13 residues in the CDR3. The DNA for the CDR3 is TGTGCCAGCAGTTTTCAGGGGGACTATGGCTACACCTTC. This codes for CASSFQGDYGYTF.

The gene calls are TRBV7-8 and TRBJ1-1, with D perhaps matching TRBD1 (5 bases). V was cut by 0 bases and J by 7 bases, with 9 bases left in between. Germline V gene data show CDR1 as SGHVS and CDR2 as FQNEAQ. This CDR3 region has 13 residues. The CDR3 region has the DNA TGTGCCAGCAGCTTAGCTCGGGGGAGTGAAGCTTTCTTT. Translation: CASSLARGSEAFF.

The V call is TRBV6-5, the J call TRBJ1-2; unclear D gene. The CDR3 totals 14 residues. Germline CDR1 MNHEY, CDR2 SVGAGI. Trimming pared 6 bases from V and 5 bases from J, leaving 16 bases between. CDR3 nucleotides: TGTGCCAGCAGCCTTACCCAGACATTGTATGGCTACACCTTC. Translated, it gives CASSLTQTLYGYTF.

The V call is TRBV21-1, the J call TRBJ1-2. TRBV21-1 is tagged as a pseudogene. The CDR3 is 14 amino acids. CDR3: CASSKGGAAYGYTF. The CDR3 DNA reads TGTGCCAGCAGCAAAGGGGGGGCTGCCTATGGCTACACCTTC.

This clone counts as medium-sized. The chain couples TRBV30 to TRBJ2-1; 7 bases match TRBD2. CDR3 length: 13 amino acids. CDR1 and CDR2 from the germline V gene are GTSNPN and SVGIG (reference sequence). The V gene end was trimmed by 0 bases and the J gene end by 6 bases; junction bases not matched to a gene: 2. CDR3 bases: TGTGCCTGGAGTGTAGGACTAGTCAATGAGCAGTTCTTC. Its protein is CAWSVGLVNEQFF.

J is TRBJ1-1 and V is TRBV19, with TRBD1 as a possible D gene (5 bases). Germline-derived CDR1 and CDR2 are LNHDA and SQIVND (reference sequence). Deletions cut 7 bases from V and 4 bases from J, with 19 bases between. CDR3 length: 15 residues. CDR3 region: CASTLLGGEGTEAFF. CDR3 coding DNA: TGTGCCAGTACGCTTTTGGGGGGTGAGGGCACTGAAGCTTTCTTT.

The J gene is TRBJ1-2, the V gene TRBV3-1 (or the pseudogene TRBV3-2); a possible D gene is TRBD1 (5 bases). Germline CDR1 is LGHDT and CDR2 is YNNKEL (reference sequence). The V end was cut by 2 bases, the J end by 3 bases, with 7 bases between. CDR3 size: 13 residues. CDR3 sequence reads: CASSQRTHYGYTF. The DNA for the CDR3 is TGTGCCAGCAGCCAACGGACACACTATGGCTACACCTTC.

This clone appeared once. The chain joins TRBV4-1 to TRBJ2-3; no clear D. The V end lost 5 bases, the J end lost 2 bases, and 8 bases lay between the germline ends. CDR3 length equals 13 residues. CDR1 MGHRA and CDR2 YSYEKL come from the germline V gene. CDR3 coding DNA: TGCGCCAGCAGCACGGGCCTCACAGATACGCAGTATTTT. Protein sequence: CASSTGLTDTQYF.

This clone was seen a handful of times. The chain recombines TRBV2 with TRBJ2-2, with 11 bases lining up with TRBD2. The V gene's germline CDR1 is SNHLY and CDR2 FYNNEI. Trimming cost V 4 bases and J 4 bases; bases outside gene matches: 2. The CDR3 extends over 15 amino acids. The chain's CDR3 is CASSAGTSGTGELFF. The CDR3 nucleotides read TGTGCCAGCAGTGCCGGGACTAGCGGCACCGGGGAGCTGTTTTTT.

J is TRBJ1-1 and V is TRBV27, with 11 bases that match TRBD1. The CDR3 runs to 16 residues. Per germline, CDR1 MNHEY and CDR2 SMNVEV (reference sequence). Trimming at V came to 5 bases and at J to 5 bases, leaving 10 bases not matched to a gene. DNA for the CDR3: TGTGCCAGCAGTACCTGGACAGGGGGCGTTTTGACTGAAGCTTTCTTT. Its translation: CASSTWTGGVLTEAFF.

The V and J genes are TRBV2 and TRBJ2-2; no firm D call. V lost 4 bases, J lost 3 bases, and 9 bases lay in between. CDR3 size: 14 residues. Germline CDR1 SNHLY, CDR2 FYNNEI. The DNA for the CDR3 is TGTGCCAGCAGTGGGGTCGTATACACCGGGGAGCTGTTTTTT. It codes for CASSGVVYTGELFF.